This is a list of T cell receptor beta chains from one sample in a study of immune evolution from preneoplasia to lung adenocarcinoma. Sequencing used immunoSEQ multiplex PCR; TCRdb keeps in-frame clones, though not all of them. The sample lists 13,000 to 15,000 clones; more than 80% were seen once. Sequencing was carried out using FFPE minimally invasive lung adenocarcinoma tissue. The receptors come from a person aged 70 to 85 with lung adenocarcinoma. Each CDR3 is given with its conserved first and last residue. The D gene is left open where the match is weak. Rows give clone size only sometimes, using once, few, many, or a class for an expanded clone.

J gene,V gene,D gene,clone size,CDR3 protein,CDR3 DNA
TRBJ2-5,TRBV7-6,-,-,CASSWGQETQYF,TGTGCCAGCAGCTGGGGACAAGAGACCCAGTACTTC
TRBJ2-1,TRBV7-8,-,once,CASSLLQGSYNEQFF,TGTGCCAGCAGCTTACTGCAGGGTTCCTACAATGAGCAGTTCTTC
TRBJ2-1,TRBV27,-,-,CASSLRTAYNEQFF,TGTGCCAGCAGCCTGAGGACAGCTTACAATGAGCAGTTCTTC
TRBJ2-7,TRBV6-1,-,-,CASSTTGTYPYEQYF,TGTGCCAGCAGTACGACCGGGACTTACCCCTACGAGCAGTACTTC
TRBJ1-5,TRBV19,TRBD1,-,CASSIEGTGFRQPQHF,TGTGCCAGTAGTATAGAAGGGACAGGGTTCCGCCAGCCCCAGCATTTT
TRBJ1-2,TRBV5-6,-,-,CASSPGPYGYTF,TGTGCCAGCAGCCCGGGGCCCTATGGCTACACCTTC
TRBJ2-1,TRBV28,TRBD1,few,CASRRQGEPREQFF,TGTGCCAGCAGGAGACAGGGGGAACCCCGGGAGCAGTTCTTC
TRBJ1-1,TRBV28,-,-,CASSPTRETLLKAFF,TGTGCCAGCAGTCCCACCAGGGAAACCCTCTTGAAAGCTTTCTTT
TRBJ2-5,TRBV10-1,-,-,CASSESGGPETQYF,TGCGCCAGCAGTGAGTCCGGGGGGCCGGAGACCCAGTACTTC
TRBJ2-3,TRBV7-8,-,-,CASSSSSVTDTQYF,TGTGCCAGCAGCTCGTCGAGCGTCACAGATACGCAGTATTTT
TRBJ2-7,TRBV27,-,-,CASRVKQGEGYEQYF,TGTGCCAGCAGGGTTAAACAGGGAGAGGGCTACGAGCAGTACTTC
TRBJ2-4,TRBV7-9,-,-,CASSPVAKNIQYF,TGTGCCAGCAGCCCAGTAGCCAAAAACATTCAGTACTTC
TRBJ1-3,TRBV30,-,-,CAWSPGLLEGNTIYF,TGTGCCTGGAGTCCGGGCCTATTAGAAGGAAACACCATATATTTT
TRBJ2-7,TRBV7-3,TRBD1,-,CASSSRPPGQGAYEQYF,TGTGCCAGCAGCTCGCGTCCGCCGGGACAGGGGGCCTACGAGCAGTACTTC
TRBJ1-5,TRBV11-3,-,-,CASTPHGEVRFDNQPQHF,TGTGCCAGCACCCCCCACGGGGAGGTTCGGTTCGACAATCAGCCCCAGCATTTT
TRBJ2-7,TRBV28,-,-,CASSPIYTTRYEQYF,TGTGCCAGCAGCCCGATTTACACTACCCGATACGAGCAGTACTTC
TRBJ2-3,TRBV30,-,-,CAWSGVAVTDTQYF,TGTGCCTGGAGTGGAGTAGCGGTCACAGATACGCAGTATTTT
TRBJ1-2,TRBV6-6,-,-,CASPQAGEYGYTF,TGTGCCAGCCCCCAAGCGGGTGAGTATGGCTACACCTTC
TRBJ2-6,TRBV7-3,TRBD1,once,CASRSTGSGANVLTF,TGTGCCAGCAGATCGACAGGGTCTGGGGCCAACGTCCTGACTTTC
TRBJ2-1,TRBV27,-,-,CASSTNRVGEQFF,TGTGCCAGCAGTACCAACAGGGTCGGTGAGCAGTTCTTC
TRBJ2-7,TRBV5-1,-,-,CASSLSGYYEQYF,TGCGCCAGCAGCTTAAGCGGCTACTACGAGCAGTACTTC
TRBJ1-2,TRBV2,-,few,CASSEQGYNYGYTF,TGTGCCAGCAGTGAACAGGGGTATAACTATGGCTACACCTTC
TRBJ1-1,TRBV30,-,-,CAWSVGTVNTEAFF,TGTGCCTGGAGTGTAGGGACTGTGAACACTGAAGCTTTCTTT
TRBJ2-7,TRBV28,TRBD2,-,CVSSLGTSGREQYF,TGTGTCAGCAGTTTGGGGACTAGCGGGCGCGAGCAGTACTTC
TRBJ2-7,TRBV28,-,few,CASSFPDSSYEQYF,TGTGCCAGCAGTTTTCCGGACAGCTCCTACGAGCAGTACTTC
TRBJ1-2,TRBV5-6,-,-,CASSLVGGLDGYTF,TGTGCCAGCAGCCTCGTCGGGGGTTTGGATGGCTACACCTTC
TRBJ2-7,TRBV28,-,-,CASSLRGGDSYEQYF,TGTGCCAGCAGCCTCCGTGGGGGAGACTCCTACGAGCAGTACTTC
TRBJ2-1,TRBV7-9,TRBD1,once,CASRPGTGSPGSYNEQFF,TGTGCCAGCAGGCCCGGGACAGGGTCCCCCGGGTCCTACAATGAGCAGTTCTTC
TRBJ1-1,TRBV2,-,-,CASSGTGPEGAFF,TGTGCCAGCAGTGGAACAGGCCCGGAGGGAGCTTTCTTT
TRBJ2-7,TRBV7-9,-,-,CASSDRGPYEQYF,TGTGCCAGCAGCGACCGGGGCCCCTACGAGCAGTACTTC
TRBJ2-3,TRBV6-1,-,once,CASTHGGANTDTQYF,TGTGCCAGCACGCATGGCGGGGCCAACACAGATACGCAGTATTTT
TRBJ2-7,TRBV28,-,-,CASSNYRDSSYEQYF,TGTGCCAGCAGTAACTACAGGGATAGCTCCTACGAGCAGTACTTC
TRBJ1-1,TRBV5-1,-,-,CASSSTRALNTEAFF,TGCGCCAGCAGCTCCACCAGAGCCCTGAACACTGAAGCTTTCTTT
TRBJ2-7,TRBV28,TRBD2,-,CASRGGRARDEQYF,TGTGCCAGCAGAGGCGGGAGGGCCAGGGACGAGCAGTACTTC
TRBJ2-2,TRBV4-1,TRBD2,-,CASSRIAGSNTGELFF,TGCGCCAGCAGCCGGATAGCGGGGTCGAACACCGGGGAGCTGTTTTTT
TRBJ2-3,TRBV6-5,TRBD1,few,CASRRQGRSTDTQYF,TGTGCCAGCAGGAGACAGGGAAGGAGCACAGATACGCAGTATTTT
TRBJ1-2,TRBV21-1,-,-,CATRGKCGYTF,TGTGCCACGCGGGGGAAGTGTGGCTACACCTTC
TRBJ2-3,TRBV14,-,-,CASSPTTDNLYF,TGTGCCAGCAGCCCCACGACAGACAACTTGTATTTT
TRBJ2-7,TRBV15,TRBD2,-,CATSASGRDEQYF,TGTGCCACCAGCGCAAGCGGGAGGGACGAGCAGTACTTC
TRBJ1-5,TRBV6-1,-,few,CASNQLGSLDQPQHF,TGTGCCAGCAACCAGCTCGGATCCTTGGATCAGCCCCAGCATTTT
TRBJ1-4,TRBV9,-,-,CASSPHGGGPNEKLFF,TGTGCCAGCAGCCCCCACGGTGGGGGCCCTAATGAAAAACTGTTTTTT
TRBJ2-7,TRBV2,TRBD1,-,CASSQQGPSYEQYF,TGTGCCAGCAGCCAACAGGGGCCCTCCTACGAGCAGTACTTC
TRBJ2-1,TRBV7-9,TRBD1,once,CASSSTGVPSNEQFF,TGTGCCAGCAGCTCGACAGGGGTGCCTAGTAATGAGCAGTTCTTC
TRBJ2-3,TRBV7-6,-,-,CASSLSRGGATDTQYF,TGTGCCAGCAGCTTAAGTCGTGGCGGGGCCACAGATACGCAGTATTTT
TRBJ2-4,TRBV28,TRBD2,once,CASSLRLAGGDIQYF,TGTGCCAGCAGTTTACGGCTAGCGGGGGGGGACATTCAGTACTTC
TRBJ1-5,TRBV15,TRBD1,-,CATSRDGQGRSNQPQHF,TGTGCCACCAGCAGAGACGGACAGGGACGGAGCAATCAGCCCCAGCATTTT
TRBJ2-2,TRBV11-2,-,once,CASSRILSGAGTGELFF,TGTGCCAGCAGCCGAATCTTGTCGGGGGCGGGTACCGGGGAGCTGTTTTTT
TRBJ2-3,TRBV2,-,-,CASSETRLLDTQYF,TGTGCCAGCAGTGAGACTAGGCTTCTAGATACGCAGTATTTT
TRBJ1-1,TRBV19,-,-,CASSIGGGGRGVTEAFF,TGTGCCAGTAGTATAGGAGGTGGAGGAAGGGGTGTCACTGAAGCTTTCTTT
TRBJ2-1,TRBV2,TRBD2,-,CASSRGGTYNEQFF,TGTGCCAGCAGTCGGGGGGGAACCTACAATGAGCAGTTCTTC
TRBJ2-1,TRBV28,-,-,CASSLPQGHNEQFF,TGTGCCAGCAGTTTACCGCAAGGCCACAATGAGCAGTTCTTC
TRBJ2-7,TRBV2,TRBD1,-,CASSDQGAGVTYEQYF,TGTGCCAGCAGTGACCAGGGGGCAGGTGTTACCTACGAGCAGTACTTC
TRBJ2-1,TRBV29-1,-,-,CSVVPRPGSEQFF,TGCAGCGTTGTGCCCCGCCCCGGGAGTGAGCAGTTCTTC
TRBJ2-1,TRBV30,-,once,CAWTEQSSYNEQFF,TGTGCCTGGACGGAGCAGAGCTCCTACAATGAGCAGTTCTTC
TRBJ2-5,TRBV28,-,-,CASSFQGALRETQYF,TGTGCCAGCAGTTTCCAAGGGGCCCTGCGGGAGACCCAGTACTTC
TRBJ1-3,TRBV6-5,TRBD1,-,CASRTGGSGNTIYF,TGTGCCAGCAGGACAGGGGGCTCTGGAAACACCATATATTTT
TRBJ2-3,TRBV7-8,-,-,CASSLDLADTQYF,TGTGCCAGCAGCTTAGATCTCGCAGATACGCAGTATTTT
TRBJ2-3,TRBV11-2,TRBD2,-,CASSLSEREFGDTQYF,TGTGCCAGCAGCTTATCGGAGCGGGAGTTTGGAGATACGCAGTATTTT
TRBJ1-6,TRBV7-8,-,-,CASSLRNSPLHF,TGTGCCAGCAGCTTAAGAAATTCACCCCTCCACTTT
TRBJ2-7,TRBV7-9,-,-,CASSLTPGGYEQYF,TGTGCCAGCAGCTTAACCCCTGGCGGCTACGAGCAGTACTTC